These 21 T cell receptor beta chains originate from one sample sequenced in a study of blood T cell repertoires in COVID-19 (dated by TCRdb to 2020 to 2021). Libraries were constructed by the immunoSEQ multiplex PCR assay. The table comes from immuneACCESS by way of TCRdb, which keeps in-frame sequences with V and J called. Part of the clones is missing from these tables; in studies checked, under half for an unresolved V gene and the rest for unknown reasons. This sample has approximately 150,000 clones in its table, and 80% of those were observed once. Around 3.4% of the sample is taken by the ten largest. The sample taken for sequencing was peripheral blood. These receptors were obtained from a man in his 70s who had recovered from COVID-19.

The V call is TRBV5-5, the J call TRBJ2-1; 7 nucleotides match TRBD2. The germline V gene encodes CDR1 SGHKS and CDR2 YYEKEE (reference sequence). This CDR3 region has 16 residues. V lost 5 bases, J lost 1 base, and 9 bases stayed unmatched. CDR3 bases: TGTGCCAGCAGTCCGCCACTAGCGCCATCCTACAATGAGCAGTTCTTC. This sequence encodes CASSPPLAPSYNEQFF.

The table lists this clone with a few counts. This rearrangement joins TRBV12-3 or TRBV12-4 to TRBJ1-5, with no clear D. The V gene lost 6 bases and the J gene lost 4 bases, with 10 bases spanning the gap. The CDR3 is 13 residues long. CDR3 DNA: TGTGCCAGCAGGGCGACACAAAATCAGCCCCAGCATTTT. It yields the protein CASRATQNQPQHF.

The chain carries TRBV11-2 and TRBJ2-1; a weak D match, TRBD1 (6 bases). From germline, CDR1 is SGHAT and CDR2 FQNNGV. CDR3 length: 16 residues. Trimming removed 4 bases from V and 8 bases from J, with 21 bases in between. The CDR3 region is CASSSPRGGHRDEQFF. The CDR3 DNA sequence: TGTGCCAGCAGCTCCCCACGGGGCGGCCACAGGGATGAGCAGTTCTTC.

The chain recombines TRBV7-8 with TRBJ1-2, with D unresolved. CDR3 size: 17 residues. The ends were cut back, 4 bases at V and 6 bases at J, with 24 bases in the middle. Looked up from germline, CDR1 is SGHVS and CDR2 is FQNEAQ. CDR3 in DNA: TGTGCCAGCAGCTCGACGAGGGAGGACGGATCCCGAAATGGCTACACCTTC. Protein product: CASSSTREDGSRNGYTF.

To note about this clone: Since no conserved phenylalanine or tryptophan closes the CDR3, a read error is the likely cause. The limits of the CDR3 on the DNA are not certain, so only TCRdb's listed CDR3 is given. The CDR3 sequence is CASSPRGGGSGRVE. The rearrangement joins TRBV19 to TRBJ2-3; the D segment call TRBD2 is taken from the table without a DNA check. Germline values: CDR1 LNHDA, CDR2 SQIVND (reference sequence). The CDR3 length is 14 residues, termini included.

The gene calls are TRBV27 and TRBJ2-1; 7 bases line up with TRBD2. The CDR3 totals 15 residues. Germline V gene lookup returns CDR1 MNHEY and CDR2 SMNVEV (reference sequence). After removal of 4 bases from V and 2 bases from J, the junction contained 5 bases not matched to a gene. The CDR3 sequence is CASSSWEGPYNEQFF. The CDR3 DNA follows: TGTGCCAGCAGTTCGTGGGAGGGACCCTACAATGAGCAGTTCTTC.

The chain recombines TRBV18 with TRBJ2-7; 9 bases align to TRBD1. The CDR3 contains 16 residues. From germline, CDR1 is KGHSH and CDR2 LQKENI. V trimming: 3 bases; J trimming: 5 bases; junction bases outside the gene matches: 11. CDR3 DNA: TGTGCCAGCTCACCGGCCGCGGGACAGGGTCTCGACGAGCAGTACTTC. Its translation is CASSPAAGQGLDEQYF.

V gene TRBV5-5 combines with J gene TRBJ1-1; TRBD1 agrees at 9 bases. This CDR3 has 15 residues. The V gene end was trimmed by 2 bases and the J gene end by 5 bases; junction bases not matched to a gene: 7. Germline V gene data show CDR1 as SGHKS and CDR2 as YYEKEE (reference sequence). CDR3 residues: CASSFVWTGDTEAFF. DNA of the CDR3: TGTGCCAGCAGCTTTGTTTGGACAGGGGATACTGAAGCTTTCTTT.

Only a few counts were recorded for this clone. This chain's CDR3 is CASSLAGVYNEQFF. For the CDR3, the DNA is TGTGCCAGCAGTCTAGCGGGAGTCTACAATGAGCAGTTCTTC. V usage is TRBV6-1 and J usage is TRBJ2-1, with 10 bases matching TRBD2. CDR3 length equals 14 residues. The germline CDR1 and CDR2 sequences are MNHNS and SASEGT. Trimming took 5 bases from V and 3 from J; bases not matched to a gene: 1.

The chain is built from TRBV15 and TRBJ1-3; 7 positions match TRBD1. The CDR3 is made up of 15 amino acids. Germline V gene lookup returns CDR1 LNHNV and CDR2 YYDKDF (reference sequence). The ends lost 3 bases at V and 5 bases at J; junction bases unmatched: 7. In DNA form, the CDR3 reads TGTGCCACCAGCAGCGTAGGGGGCCAGAGAAACACCATATATTTT. Translated: CATSSVGGQRNTIYF.

The DNA of the CDR3 is TGTGCCAGCAGTTTAAATGGGGCCTACTATGGCTACACCTTC. Translation: CASSLNGAYYGYTF. This chain connects TRBV27 to TRBJ1-2; a possible D gene is TRBD1 (5 bases). V lost 2 bases to trimming and J lost 3 bases, with 10 bases between them. The CDR3 is 14 amino acids. Germline V lookup: CDR1 MNHEY, CDR2 SMNVEV (reference sequence).

The chain uses TRBV2 and TRBJ2-5; D is perhaps TRBD2 (6 bases). In germline, CDR1 is SNHLY, CDR2 FYNNEI. V shed 7 bases and J shed 1 base, with 10 bases lying between them. The CDR3 length is 13 residues. The DNA of the CDR3 is TGTGCCAGCAAGGCTAGCGCCCAAGAGACCCAGTACTTC. This sequence encodes CASKASAQETQYF. The full variable domain, completed using reference TRBV2 and TRBJ2-5, is EPEVTQTPSHQVTQMGQEVILRCVPISNHLYFYWYRQILGQKVEFLVSFYNNEISEKSEIFDDQFSVERPDGSNFTLKIRSTKLEDSAMYFCASKASAQETQYFGPGTRLLVL.

This rearrangement joins TRBV28 to TRBJ2-1, with TRBD2 identical over 11 bases. V was pared by 4 bases and J by 1 base, with 3 bases of the junction left unmatched. There are 16 residues in the CDR3. Germline assignment: CDR1 MDHEN and CDR2 SYDVKM. The CDR3 loop is CASSSRLAGSYNEQFF. CDR3 nucleotides: TGTGCCAGCAGTTCCAGACTAGCGGGGTCCTACAATGAGCAGTTCTTC.

CDR3 nucleotide sequence: TGTGCCAGTAGGAGCGGGACACCTCCCTATGGCTACACCTTC. Amino acid sequence: CASRSGTPPYGYTF. This chain links TRBV19 with TRBJ1-2, with TRBD1 as a possible D gene (6 bases). The CDR3 is made up of 14 amino acids. V was clipped by 6 bases and J by 4 bases, with 15 bases between them. Germline CDR1 LNHDA, CDR2 SQIVND (reference sequence).

This clone showed up just once. This chain connects TRBV5-1 to TRBJ2-3; TRBD2 matches 7 bases. V shed 1 base and J 0 bases; nucleotides not matched to a gene: 8. CDR1 and CDR2 (germline): SGHRS, YFSETQ. CDR3 length equals 17 residues. CDR3 coding DNA: TGCGCCAGCAGCTTGAGGAGCGGGACGACTAGCACAGATACGCAGTATTTT. This translates into CASSLRSGTTSTDTQYF.

This chain uses TRBV5-1 with TRBJ2-7; 7 bases are shared with TRBD1. This CDR3 spans 13 amino acids. Per the germline V gene, CDR1 is SGHRS and CDR2 is YFSETQ. The J segment lost 5 bases and the V segment lost 3 bases, leaving 5 bases of the junction unmatched. The CDR3 here is CASSSTGPHEQYF. The CDR3, as DNA: TGCGCCAGCAGCTCGACAGGGCCCCACGAGCAGTACTTC.

With respect to this clone: This same CDR3 is encoded by further DNA sequences in the sample. The chain recombines TRBV10-1 with TRBJ1-2; 8 nucleotides line up with TRBD1. The CDR3 runs 13 residues. The germline V gene has CDR1 WNHNN and CDR2 SYGVQD (reference sequence). Trimming at V came to 5 bases and at J to 4 bases, leaving 3 bases not matched to a gene. In DNA form, the CDR3 reads TGCGCCAGCAGTCGCACAGGGGGCTATGGCTACACCTTC. Its protein is CASSRTGGYGYTF.

This clone was seen only a few times. The chain couples TRBV6-5 to TRBJ1-5, with 8 bases lining up with TRBD1. V shed 10 bases, J shed 3 bases, and the junction held 11 bases outside the gene matches. Looked up from germline, CDR1 is MNHEY and CDR2 is SVGAGI. The CDR3 is 15 amino acids. The DNA of the CDR3 is TGTGCCACCCGGGGAGGGACAGGCGTCAATCAGCCCCAGCATTTT. This sequence encodes CATRGGTGVNQPQHF.

This chain joins TRBV6-1 and TRBJ1-2, with D hard to call. CDR3 length: 16 residues. Trimming removed 3 bases at V and 1 base at J, with 15 bases between. CDR1 MNHNS and CDR2 SASEGT come from the germline V gene. The CDR3 reads CASSDPGVRFNYGYTF. DNA of the CDR3: TGTGCCAGCAGTGATCCAGGCGTACGGTTTAACTATGGCTACACCTTC.

The chain joins TRBV4-1 to TRBJ1-4; 7 positions agree with TRBD1. Germline CDR1 is MGHRA and CDR2 is YSYEKL. The CDR3 spans 15 residues. V lost 5 bases to trimming and J lost 6 bases; unmatched junction nucleotides: 9. CDR3 DNA sequence: TGCGCCAGCAGCTCAAAACAGGGGTCCGATGAAAAACTGTTTTTT. Its translation is CASSSKQGSDEKLFF.

The sample holds a few counts of this clone. This chain links TRBV7-8 with TRBJ1-1, with 10 positions matching TRBD1. This CDR3 contains 13 residues. With 1 base clipped from V and 11 bases from J, the junction kept 4 bases outside the gene matches. Per germline, CDR1 SGHVS and CDR2 FQNEAQ. The CDR3 DNA reads as TGTGCCAGCAGCTTAGTTGGACAGGGGGTTGCTTTCTTT. Its translation: CASSLVGQGVAFF.